The entry that follows covers one T cell receptor (beta chain) sequence. The CDR3 is made up of 15 amino acids. Per germline, CDR1 SGDLS and CDR2 YYNGEE. The V and J ends lost 4 bases and 1 base respectively, with 14 bases between them. Synthetic templates analogous to TCR were spiked into all PCRs individually. Profiling relied on immunoSEQ multiplex PCR, and the TCRdb table lists in-frame clones only, not all of them. The top ten clones hold over 1.5% of a sample with under 70,000 clones, 75% to 90% of them seen once. Time point of the sample: pretreatment peripheral blood. This sample stems from a study of PD-L1 blockade in urothelial cancer. Background on the study: Male patients with bladder-origin urothelial cancer numbered about 85% of the roughly 29.

The source material was PBMCs, sampled around atezolizumab (anti-PD-L1) treatment. This receptor was obtained from a man between 65 and 85 years old with urothelial cancer. This chain uses TRBV9 with TRBJ2-5; possibly TRBD2 for D (5 bases). The CDR3 DNA follows: TGTGCCAGCAGCCCTAGTGGGAGCCGCCAAGAGACCCAGTACTTC. As protein: CASSPSGSRQETQYF.